This T cell receptor (beta chain) emerged from a study of shared clonotypes between healthy human individuals (dated by TCRdb to the early 2020s). For the wider study: A couple of women and three men aged 18 to 49 years were included in the cohort. To estimate repertoire size and how much clonotype sharing occurs between individuals, the study deeply sequenced the blood TCR repertoires of five or six healthy adults. Per donor, three plates each were used for CD4 naive and CD4 memory, two for CD8 naive, and one for CD8 memory. Leukapheresis yielded between about 0.94 and 9 billion PBMCs per donor. To increase sequencing depth and limit assay-specific biases, TCR repertoire library preparation and sequencing were carried out by different laboratories using diverse techniques. Here is what the overall study found, with its caveats: When a handful of donors were compared, the shared fraction of clonotypes was approximately 5% for naive CD4, 3.5% to 4% for naive CD8, roughly 2.5% for memory CD4, and roughly 0.4% for memory CD8. Based on pairwise subsampling, the degree of clonotype sharing among donors was expected to be affected by sequencing depth. Compared with non-shared clonotypes, the clonotypes found in all four sorted-subset donors had higher generation probabilities. Rarefaction of sorted-subset datasets indicated incomplete sequencing despite the large sequencing depth. Because the study included only a small number of donors, the genetic and exposure-history diversity represented was limited. Sampling was restricted to blood, and TCR repertoires in tissue are likely to differ from TCR repertoires in blood. Larger estimated clonotype richness was generally found for naive subsets than for memory subsets.

TCR CDR3 regions were amplified from genomic DNA by multiplex PCR using the deep immunoSEQ assay. For each cell subset, the extracted genomic DNA was distributed evenly across all wells of several immunoSEQ 96-well plates, and each plate served as one replicate. For sorted subsets, each replicate PCR was loaded with roughly 200 ng genomic DNA, equivalent to 30,000 or so T cell genomes. Purified libraries were quantified with a Qubit 3.0 fluorometer, sized on a Bioanalyzer 2100, and re-quantified with the KAPA Library Quantification kit. Each immunoSEQ 96-well plate was sequenced on its own single-read 150-cycle Illumina NextSeq 550 flow cell. Turning to the authors' computational methods: The immunoSEQ output contained only junctional sequences without quality scores, so filtering could not match that applied to full-length reads. Sequences were annotated with PyIR, a Python wrapper for IgBLAST v1.9, using IMGT germline references to assign V/J genes and CDR3. Reads were removed for weak V/J assignments (E-value above 1e-6), missing CDR3, stop codons, out-of-frame junctions, or ambiguous translated residues. V3J clonotypes were defined as sequences sharing the same inferred V gene, J gene, and CDR3 amino acid sequence. To compute the percentage overlap between repertoires, the number of shared unique clonotypes was divided by the size of the smaller repertoire. Repertoire richness was assessed with RTK rarefaction, the Chao1 estimator, and Recon v2.1 estimates of unobserved clonotypes. OLGA was used to compute generation probabilities for all TCRbeta clonotypes that the gDNA method yielded from four donors. TCRdb's version of the immuneACCESS table is confined to in-frame rearrangements and falls short of the full clone set. An unresolved V gene accounts for under half of the shortfall where checked; the remainder is of unknown origin. The V and J calls and clone size were taken over from that table, and D and trimming were inferred from the DNA. Counted in this sample were about 580,000 clones; roughly 98% of them appeared once. The biggest ten clones account for 0.25% to 0.35% of the sample.

On this clone: This clone's antigen is unknown. There are no base qualities to consult, and no much larger clone falls within one base.

From the cysteine through the phenylalanine, the CDR3 covers 15 amino acids. The sequence is cut down to CDR3 DNA, 45 bases in frame from base 1. From the germline V gene, CDR1 is SGHRS and CDR2 is YFSETQ. V lost 1 base and J lost 6 bases; the stretch between them is 16 bases long. For the CD8 naive samples, CD45RO-negative cells were positively selected for CCR7, yielding a CD45RA+CCR7+ population from which TemRA cells were excluded. The donors were healthy, HIV-negative adults with no recently reported acute infections or vaccinations. All donors were Caucasian adults living in Nashville, Tennessee, USA. Blood was obtained by leukapheresis, after which PBMCs were separated by Ficoll-Histopaque density gradient centrifugation and cryopreserved in liquid nitrogen vapor phase. Analytical flow cytometry was used to check the purity and quantity of every magnetically sorted T cell population. From each sorted fraction, genomic DNA was isolated and quantified by UV absorbance on a Nanodrop 2000c.

The rearranged chain carries TRBV5-1 and TRBJ1-2, and the D gene may be TRBD1, 5 bases matching. The sequence was collected from a man aged 25 to 45 in good health. The sequencing input was naive CD8+ T cells sorted from blood. Interpreted using the paper, the cell subset or site label stands for: CD45RA+CCR7+. The CDR3 corresponds to CASSLSGAPLDGYTF. The DNA is as follows: TGCGCCAGCAGCTTGAGCGGGGCACCTCTTGATGGCTACACCTTC.